The sequence of this T cell receptor beta chain was determined in a study of regulatory T cells in long-lasting Graves disease. Arm-PCR of CDR3 regions and iRepertoire HTBI primers were the basis on which TCR beta libraries were built. TCRdb processed the multiplex PCR reads anew with MiXCR; each CDR3 protein has one entry. Here the sample spans fewer than 650,000 distinct CDR3 sequences, under 20% being singletons. As for time point: newly diagnosed GD, antithyroid drugs for less than 3 months. Extracted RNA from PBMCs served as the source of the TCR library. Germline-derived CDR1 and CDR2 are KGHSH and LQKENI. The CDR3 is made up of 12 amino acids. Trimming left V 3 bases short and J 3 bases short, with 5 bases between. Separately, the same data were catalogued under a study of T cells in Graves' hyperthyroidism and ophthalmopathy. In that study: The diagnostic basis comprised clinical symptoms, serum thyroxine and TRAb, thyroid ultrasound and orbital computed tomography.

The sequences come from peripheral blood mononuclear cells (PBMCs), collected at new diagnosis, from a patient treated with antithyroid drugs. V and J are TRBV18 and TRBJ1-1; D is ambiguous. The receptor's source is a woman aged 25-40 years with Graves disease. The DNA for the CDR3 is TGTGCCAGCTCACCGATGGACACTGAAGCTTTCTTT. It encodes CASSPMDTEAFF.